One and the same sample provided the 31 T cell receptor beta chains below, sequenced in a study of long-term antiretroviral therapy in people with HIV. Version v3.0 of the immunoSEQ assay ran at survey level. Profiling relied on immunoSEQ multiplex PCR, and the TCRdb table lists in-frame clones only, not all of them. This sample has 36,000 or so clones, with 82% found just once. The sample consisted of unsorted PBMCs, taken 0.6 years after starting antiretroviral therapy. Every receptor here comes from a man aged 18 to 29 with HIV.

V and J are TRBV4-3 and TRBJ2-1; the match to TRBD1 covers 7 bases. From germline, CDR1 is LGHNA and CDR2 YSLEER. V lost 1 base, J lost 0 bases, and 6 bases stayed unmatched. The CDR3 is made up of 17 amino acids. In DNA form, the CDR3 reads TGCGCCAGCAGCCAAGTCCCGCCAGGGGGCTCCTACAATGAGCAGTTCTTC. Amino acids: CASSQVPPGGSYNEQFF.

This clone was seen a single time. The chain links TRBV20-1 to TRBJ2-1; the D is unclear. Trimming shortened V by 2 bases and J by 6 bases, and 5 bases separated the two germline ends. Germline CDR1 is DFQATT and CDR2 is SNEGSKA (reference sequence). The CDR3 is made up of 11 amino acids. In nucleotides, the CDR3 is TGCAGTGCTAGATTCGCCAATGAGCAGTTCTTC. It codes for CSARFANEQFF.

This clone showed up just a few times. The CDR3 reads CASSIGPANQPQHF. CDR3 bases: TGTGCCAGTAGTATCGGACCGGCTAATCAGCCCCAGCATTTT. This rearrangement joins TRBV19 to TRBJ1-5; D is undetermined. This CDR3 has 14 residues. Trimming took off 3 bases at V and 4 bases at J, with 10 bases between the two ends. Per germline, CDR1 LNHDA and CDR2 SQIVND (reference sequence).

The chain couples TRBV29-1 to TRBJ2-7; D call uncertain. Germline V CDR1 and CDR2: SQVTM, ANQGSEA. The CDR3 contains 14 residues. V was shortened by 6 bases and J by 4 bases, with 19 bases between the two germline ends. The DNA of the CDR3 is TGCAGCGTCGCCCCCCCGCATGCGCCATACGAGCAGTACTTC. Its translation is CSVAPPHAPYEQYF.

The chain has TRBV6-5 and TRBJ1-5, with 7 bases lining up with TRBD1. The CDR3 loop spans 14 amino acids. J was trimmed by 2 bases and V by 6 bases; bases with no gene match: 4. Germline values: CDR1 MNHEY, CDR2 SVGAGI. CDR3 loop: CASRRDSRNQPQHF. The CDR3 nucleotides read TGTGCCAGCAGACGGGACAGCCGCAATCAGCCCCAGCATTTT.

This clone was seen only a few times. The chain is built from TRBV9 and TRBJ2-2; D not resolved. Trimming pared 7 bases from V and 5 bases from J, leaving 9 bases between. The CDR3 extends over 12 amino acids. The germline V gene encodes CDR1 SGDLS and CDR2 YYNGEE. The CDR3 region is CASVGGTGELFF. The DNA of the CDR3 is TGTGCCAGCGTCGGCGGTACCGGGGAGCTGTTTTTT.

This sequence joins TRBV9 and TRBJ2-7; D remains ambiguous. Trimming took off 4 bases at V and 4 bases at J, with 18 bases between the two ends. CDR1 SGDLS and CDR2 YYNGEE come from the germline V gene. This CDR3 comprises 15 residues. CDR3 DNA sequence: TGTGCCAGCAGCAAAGGTCCTTCCTCTATTTACGAGCAGTACTTC. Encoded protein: CASSKGPSSIYEQYF. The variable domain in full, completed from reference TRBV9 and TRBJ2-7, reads DSGVTQTPKHLITATGQRVTLRCSPRSGDLSVYWYQQSLDQGLQFLIQYYNGEERAKGNILERFSAQQFPDLHSELNLSSLELGDSALYFCASSKGPSSIYEQYFGPGTRLTVT.

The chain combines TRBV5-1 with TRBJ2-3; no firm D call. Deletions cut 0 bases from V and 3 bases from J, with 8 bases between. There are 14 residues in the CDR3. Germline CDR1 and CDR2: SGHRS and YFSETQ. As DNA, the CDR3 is TGCGCCAGCAGCTTGGGCTCCCAGACAGATACGCAGTATTTT. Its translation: CASSLGSQTDTQYF.

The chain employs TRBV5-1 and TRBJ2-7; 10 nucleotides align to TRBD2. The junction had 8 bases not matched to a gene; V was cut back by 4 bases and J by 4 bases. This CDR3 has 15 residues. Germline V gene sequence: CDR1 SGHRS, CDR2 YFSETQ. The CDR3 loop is CASSPAGGTLYEQYF. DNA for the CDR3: TGCGCCAGCAGCCCAGCGGGGGGGACGTTGTACGAGCAGTACTTC. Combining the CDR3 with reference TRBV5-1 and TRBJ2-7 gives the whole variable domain KAGVTQTPRYLIKTRGQQVTLSCSPISGHRSVSWYQQTPGQGLQFLFEYFSETQRNKGNFPGRFSGRQFSNSRSEMNVSTLELGDSALYLCASSPAGGTLYEQYFGPGTRLTVT.

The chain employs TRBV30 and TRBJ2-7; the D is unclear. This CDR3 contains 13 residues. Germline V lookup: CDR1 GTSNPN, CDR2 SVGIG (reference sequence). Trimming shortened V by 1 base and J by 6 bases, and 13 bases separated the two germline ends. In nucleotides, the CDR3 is TGTGCCTGGAGTGAAGGGCGCTACTCCGAGCAGTACTTC. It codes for CAWSEGRYSEQYF. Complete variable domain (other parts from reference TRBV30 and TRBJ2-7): SQTIHQWPATLVQPVGSPLSLECTVEGTSNPNLYWYRQAAGRGLQLLFYSVGIGQISSEVPQNLSASRPQDRQFILSSKKLLLSDSGFYLCAWSEGRYSEQYFGPGTRLTVT.

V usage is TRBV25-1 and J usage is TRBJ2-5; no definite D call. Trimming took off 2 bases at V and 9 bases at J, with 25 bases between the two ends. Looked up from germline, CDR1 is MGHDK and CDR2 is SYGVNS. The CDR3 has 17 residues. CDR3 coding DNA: TGTGCCAGCAGTGAAGTTACCCTCACAAACCTACGAGTACCCCAGTACTTC. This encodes CASSEVTLTNLRVPQYF.

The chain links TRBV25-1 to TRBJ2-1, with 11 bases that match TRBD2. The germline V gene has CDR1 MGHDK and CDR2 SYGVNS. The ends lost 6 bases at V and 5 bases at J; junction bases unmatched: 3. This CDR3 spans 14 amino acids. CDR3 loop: CASRIAGGDNEQFF. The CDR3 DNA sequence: TGTGCCAGCAGAATAGCGGGAGGGGACAATGAGCAGTTCTTC.

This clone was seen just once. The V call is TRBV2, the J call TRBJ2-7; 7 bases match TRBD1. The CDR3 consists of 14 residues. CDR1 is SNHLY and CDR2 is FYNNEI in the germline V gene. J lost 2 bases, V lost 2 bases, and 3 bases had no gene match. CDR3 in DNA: TGTGCCAGCAGTGAACAGGGGGTGACCTACGAGCAGTACTTC. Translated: CASSEQGVTYEQYF.

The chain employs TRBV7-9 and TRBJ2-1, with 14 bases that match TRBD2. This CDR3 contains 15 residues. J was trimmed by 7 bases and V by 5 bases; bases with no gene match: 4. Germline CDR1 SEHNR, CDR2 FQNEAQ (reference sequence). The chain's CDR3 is CASSPGLAGVNEQFF. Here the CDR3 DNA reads TGTGCCAGCAGCCCGGGACTAGCGGGAGTAAATGAGCAGTTCTTC.

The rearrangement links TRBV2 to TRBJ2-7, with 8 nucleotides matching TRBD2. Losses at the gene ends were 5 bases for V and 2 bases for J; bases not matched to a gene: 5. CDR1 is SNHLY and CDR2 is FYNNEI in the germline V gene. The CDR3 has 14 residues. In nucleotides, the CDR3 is TGTGCCAGCAGTCTAGCGGGCGTAACCTACGAGCAGTACTTC. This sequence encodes CASSLAGVTYEQYF.

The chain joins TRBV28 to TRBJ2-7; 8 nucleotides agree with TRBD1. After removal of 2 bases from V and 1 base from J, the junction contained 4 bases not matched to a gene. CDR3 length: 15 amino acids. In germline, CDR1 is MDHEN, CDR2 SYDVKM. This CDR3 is CASSLATGVSYEQYF. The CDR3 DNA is TGTGCCAGCAGTTTAGCGACAGGGGTTTCCTACGAGCAGTACTTC.

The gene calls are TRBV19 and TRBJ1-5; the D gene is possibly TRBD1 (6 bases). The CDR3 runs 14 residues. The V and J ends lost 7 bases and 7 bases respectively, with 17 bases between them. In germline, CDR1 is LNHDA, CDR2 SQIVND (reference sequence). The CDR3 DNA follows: TGTGCCAGTAACGGGGGCAGGACGGGCCAGCCCCAGCATTTT. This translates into CASNGGRTGQPQHF.

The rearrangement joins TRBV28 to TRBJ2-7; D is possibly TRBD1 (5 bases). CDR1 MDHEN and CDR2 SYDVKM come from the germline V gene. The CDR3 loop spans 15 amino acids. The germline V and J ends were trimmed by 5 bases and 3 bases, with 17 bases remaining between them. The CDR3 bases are TGTGCCAGCAGTACAAGGGGCACGGCCAACTACGAGCAGTACTTC. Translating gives CASSTRGTANYEQYF.

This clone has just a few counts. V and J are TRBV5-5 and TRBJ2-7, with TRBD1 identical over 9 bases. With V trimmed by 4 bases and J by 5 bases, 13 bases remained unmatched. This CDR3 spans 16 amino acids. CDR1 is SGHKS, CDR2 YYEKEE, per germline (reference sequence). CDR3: CASSPTLGQGGDEQYF. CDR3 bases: TGTGCCAGCAGCCCGACGTTGGGACAGGGAGGCGACGAGCAGTACTTC.

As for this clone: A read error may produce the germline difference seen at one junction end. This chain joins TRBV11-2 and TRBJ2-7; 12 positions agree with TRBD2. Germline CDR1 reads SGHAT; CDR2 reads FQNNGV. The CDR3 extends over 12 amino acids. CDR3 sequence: CASSLGRTSGEF. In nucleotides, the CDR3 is TGTGCCAGCAGCCTAGGCCGGACTAGCGGGGAGTTT.

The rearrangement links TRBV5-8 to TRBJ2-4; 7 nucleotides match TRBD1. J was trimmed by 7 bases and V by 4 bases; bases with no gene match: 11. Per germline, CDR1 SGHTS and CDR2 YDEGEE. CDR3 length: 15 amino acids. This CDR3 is CASSKTGTAGNIQYF. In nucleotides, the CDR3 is TGTGCCAGCAGCAAGACCGGGACAGCCGGGAACATTCAGTACTTC.

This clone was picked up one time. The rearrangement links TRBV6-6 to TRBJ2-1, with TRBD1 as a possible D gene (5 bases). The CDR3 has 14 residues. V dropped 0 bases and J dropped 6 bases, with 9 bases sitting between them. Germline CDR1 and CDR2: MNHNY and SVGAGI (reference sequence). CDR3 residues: CASSYSTVGNEQFF. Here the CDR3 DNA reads TGTGCCAGCAGTTACTCGACAGTGGGCAATGAGCAGTTCTTC.

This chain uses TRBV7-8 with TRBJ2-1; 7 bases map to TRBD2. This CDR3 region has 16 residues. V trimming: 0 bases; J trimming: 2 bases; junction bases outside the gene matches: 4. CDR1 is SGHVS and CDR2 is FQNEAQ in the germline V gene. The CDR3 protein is CASSLAQGGAYNEQFF. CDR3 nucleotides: TGTGCCAGCAGCTTAGCGCAGGGAGGGGCCTACAATGAGCAGTTCTTC.

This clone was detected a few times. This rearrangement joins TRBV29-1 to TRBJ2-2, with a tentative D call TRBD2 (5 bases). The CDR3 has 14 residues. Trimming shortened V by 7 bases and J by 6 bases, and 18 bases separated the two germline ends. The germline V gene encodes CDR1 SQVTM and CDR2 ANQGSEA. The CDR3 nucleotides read TGCAGCGCTGCCTCAGCTAGCCGCCCCGGGGAGCTGTTTTTT. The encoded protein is CSAASASRPGELFF.

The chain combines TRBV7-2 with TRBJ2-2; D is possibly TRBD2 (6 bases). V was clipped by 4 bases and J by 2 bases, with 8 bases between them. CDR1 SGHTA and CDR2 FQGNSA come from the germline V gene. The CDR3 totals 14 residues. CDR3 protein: CASSWGLNTGELFF. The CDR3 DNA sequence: TGTGCCAGCAGCTGGGGACTTAACACCGGGGAGCTGTTTTTT.

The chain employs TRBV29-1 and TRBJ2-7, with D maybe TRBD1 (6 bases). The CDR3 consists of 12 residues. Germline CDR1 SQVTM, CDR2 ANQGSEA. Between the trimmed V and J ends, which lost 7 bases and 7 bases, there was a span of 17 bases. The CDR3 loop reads CSAGEQGNEQYF. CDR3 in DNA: TGCAGCGCCGGAGAACAGGGCAATGAGCAGTACTTC.

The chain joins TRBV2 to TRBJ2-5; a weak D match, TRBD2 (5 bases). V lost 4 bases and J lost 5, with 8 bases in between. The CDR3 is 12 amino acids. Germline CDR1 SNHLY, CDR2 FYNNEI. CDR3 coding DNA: TGTGCCAGCAGTGCGGTAGCGGAGACCCAGTACTTC. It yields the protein CASSAVAETQYF.

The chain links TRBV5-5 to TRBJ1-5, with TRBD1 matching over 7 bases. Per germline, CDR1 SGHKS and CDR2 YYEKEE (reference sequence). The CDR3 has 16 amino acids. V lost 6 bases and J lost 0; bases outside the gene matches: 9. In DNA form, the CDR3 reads TGTGCCAGCAACGGAGGGGGCAGAAATAGCAATCAGCCCCAGCATTTT. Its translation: CASNGGGRNSNQPQHF.

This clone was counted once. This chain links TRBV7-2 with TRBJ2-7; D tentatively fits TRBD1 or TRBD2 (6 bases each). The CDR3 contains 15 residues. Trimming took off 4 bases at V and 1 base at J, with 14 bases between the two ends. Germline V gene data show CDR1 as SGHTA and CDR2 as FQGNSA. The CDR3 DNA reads TGTGCCAGCAGCTCCCGAGGGGGGACTTCCTACGAGCAGTACTTC. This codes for CASSSRGGTSYEQYF.

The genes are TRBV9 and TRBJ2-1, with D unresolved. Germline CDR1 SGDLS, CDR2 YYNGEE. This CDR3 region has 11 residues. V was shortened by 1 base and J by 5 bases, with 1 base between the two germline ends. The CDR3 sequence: CASSVNNEQFF. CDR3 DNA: TGTGCCAGCAGCGTAAACAATGAGCAGTTCTTC.

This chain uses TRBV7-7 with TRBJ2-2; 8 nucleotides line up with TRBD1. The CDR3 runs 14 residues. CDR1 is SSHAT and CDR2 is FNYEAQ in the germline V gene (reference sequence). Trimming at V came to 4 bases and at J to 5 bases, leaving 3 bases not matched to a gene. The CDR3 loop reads CASSSGGLTGELFF. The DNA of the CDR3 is TGTGCCAGCAGCTCAGGGGGCCTTACCGGGGAGCTGTTTTTT. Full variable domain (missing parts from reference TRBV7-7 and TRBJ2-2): GAGVSQSPRYKVTKRGQDVTLRCDPISSHATLYWYQQALGQGPEFLTYFNYEAQPDKSGLPSDRFSAERPEGSISTLTIQRTEQRDSAMYRCASSSGGLTGELFFGEGSRLTVL.